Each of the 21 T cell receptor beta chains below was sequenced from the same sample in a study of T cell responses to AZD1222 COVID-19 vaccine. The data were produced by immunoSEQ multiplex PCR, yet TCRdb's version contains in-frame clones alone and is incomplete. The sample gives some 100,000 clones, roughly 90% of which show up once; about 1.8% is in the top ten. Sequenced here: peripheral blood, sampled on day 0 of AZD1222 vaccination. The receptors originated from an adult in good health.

The CDR3: CASSLDVRQMRNYGYTF. CDR3 sequence (DNA): TGTGCCAGCAGCTTAGATGTTAGACAGATGAGAAATTATGGCTACACCTTC. The genes are TRBV11-3 and TRBJ1-2; TRBD1 is a possible D gene (5 bases). This CDR3 has 17 amino acids. V was clipped by 0 bases and J by 5 bases, with 19 bases between them. Per germline, CDR1 SGHNT and CDR2 YENEEA.

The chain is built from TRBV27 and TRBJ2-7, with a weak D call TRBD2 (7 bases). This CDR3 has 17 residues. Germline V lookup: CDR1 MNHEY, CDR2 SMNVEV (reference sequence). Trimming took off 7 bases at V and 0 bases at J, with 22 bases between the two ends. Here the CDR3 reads CASTPRSSGGSSYEQYF. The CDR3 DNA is TGTGCCAGCACCCCTCGGTCTTCGGGGGGCAGCTCCTACGAGCAGTACTTC.

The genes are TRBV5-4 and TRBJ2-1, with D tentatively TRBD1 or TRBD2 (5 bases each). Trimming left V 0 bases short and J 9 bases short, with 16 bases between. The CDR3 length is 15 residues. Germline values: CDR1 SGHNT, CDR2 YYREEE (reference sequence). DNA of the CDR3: TGTGCCAGCAGCTTGGACGTGAGGGGCTCGGGTGAGCAGTTCTTC. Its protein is CASSLDVRGSGEQFF. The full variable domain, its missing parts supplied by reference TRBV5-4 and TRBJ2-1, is ETGVTQSPTHLIKTRGQQVTLRCSSQSGHNTVSWYQQALGQGPQFIFQYYREEENGRGNFPPRFSGLQFPNYSSELNVNALELDDSALYLCASSLDVRGSGEQFFGPGTRLTVL.

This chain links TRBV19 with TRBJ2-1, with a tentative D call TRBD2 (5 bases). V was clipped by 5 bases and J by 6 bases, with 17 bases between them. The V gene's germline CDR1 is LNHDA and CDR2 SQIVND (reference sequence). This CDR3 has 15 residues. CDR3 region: CASSPLGLAFNEQFF. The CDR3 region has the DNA TGTGCCAGTAGTCCCTTAGGTCTAGCCTTCAATGAGCAGTTCTTC.

This CDR3 is CATLAGYNEQFF. DNA for the CDR3: TGTGCCACCCTAGCGGGATACAATGAGCAGTTCTTC. This chain uses TRBV6-5 with TRBJ2-1, with 9 bases that match TRBD2. Germline CDR1 is MNHEY and CDR2 is SVGAGI. Trimming at V came to 10 bases and at J to 4 bases, leaving 2 bases not matched to a gene. CDR3 length equals 12 residues.

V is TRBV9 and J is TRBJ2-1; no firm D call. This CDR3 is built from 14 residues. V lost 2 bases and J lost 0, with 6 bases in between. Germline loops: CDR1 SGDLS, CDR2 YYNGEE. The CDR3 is CASSVASSYNEQFF. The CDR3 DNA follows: TGTGCCAGCAGCGTCGCTAGCTCCTACAATGAGCAGTTCTTC. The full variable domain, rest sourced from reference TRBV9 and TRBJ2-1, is DSGVTQTPKHLITATGQRVTLRCSPRSGDLSVYWYQQSLDQGLQFLIQYYNGEERAKGNILERFSAQQFPDLHSELNLSSLELGDSALYFCASSVASSYNEQFFGPGTRLTVL.

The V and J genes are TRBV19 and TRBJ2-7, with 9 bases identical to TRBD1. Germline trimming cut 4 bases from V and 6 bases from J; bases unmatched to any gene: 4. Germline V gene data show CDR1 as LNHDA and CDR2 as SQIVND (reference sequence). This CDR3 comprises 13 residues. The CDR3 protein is CASSRGQGLEQYF. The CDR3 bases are TGTGCCAGTAGTAGGGGACAGGGACTCGAGCAGTACTTC. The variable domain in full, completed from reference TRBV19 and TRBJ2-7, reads DGGITQSPKYLFRKEGQNVTLSCEQNLNHDAMYWYRQDPGQGLRLIYYSQIVNDFQKGDIAEGYSVSREKKESFPLTVTSAQKNPTAFYLCASSRGQGLEQYFGPGTRLTVT.

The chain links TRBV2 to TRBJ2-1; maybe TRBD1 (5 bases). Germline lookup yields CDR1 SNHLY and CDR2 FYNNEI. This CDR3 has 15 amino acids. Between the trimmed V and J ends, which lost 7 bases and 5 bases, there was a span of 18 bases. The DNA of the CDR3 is TGTGCCAGCAAGGGGTCCCGGTCAAGTAACAATGAGCAGTTCTTC. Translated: CASKGSRSSNNEQFF.

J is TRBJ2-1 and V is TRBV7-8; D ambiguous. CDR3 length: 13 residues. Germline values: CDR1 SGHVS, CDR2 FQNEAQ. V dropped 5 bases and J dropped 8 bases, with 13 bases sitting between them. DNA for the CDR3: TGTGCCAGCAGCGCTGTGGCAGGCTATGAGCAGTTCTTC. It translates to CASSAVAGYEQFF.

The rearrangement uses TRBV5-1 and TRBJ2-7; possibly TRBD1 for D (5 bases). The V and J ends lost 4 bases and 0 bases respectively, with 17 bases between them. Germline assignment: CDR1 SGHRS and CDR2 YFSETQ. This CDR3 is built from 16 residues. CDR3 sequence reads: CASSPIINRSSYEQYF. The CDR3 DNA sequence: TGCGCCAGCAGCCCAATAATTAACAGGAGCTCCTACGAGCAGTACTTC.

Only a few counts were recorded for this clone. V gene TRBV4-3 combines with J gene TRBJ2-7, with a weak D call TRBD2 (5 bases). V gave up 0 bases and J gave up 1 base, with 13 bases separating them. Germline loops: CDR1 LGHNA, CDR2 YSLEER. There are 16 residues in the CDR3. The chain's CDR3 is CASSQDPVSGSYEQYF. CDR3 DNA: TGCGCCAGCAGCCAAGATCCTGTCTCGGGATCCTACGAGCAGTACTTC.

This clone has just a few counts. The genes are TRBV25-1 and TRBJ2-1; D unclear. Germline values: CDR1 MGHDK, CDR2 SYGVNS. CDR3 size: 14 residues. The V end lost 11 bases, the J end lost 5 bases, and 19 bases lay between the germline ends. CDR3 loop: CAASKRAQNNEQFF. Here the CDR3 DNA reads TGTGCCGCCTCCAAACGGGCCCAAAACAATGAGCAGTTCTTC.

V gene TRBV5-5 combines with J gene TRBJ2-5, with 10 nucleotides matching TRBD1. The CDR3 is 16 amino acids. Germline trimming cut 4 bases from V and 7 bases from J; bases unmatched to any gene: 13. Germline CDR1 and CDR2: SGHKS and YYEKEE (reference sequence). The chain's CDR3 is CASSRPGTGARVTQYF. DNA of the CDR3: TGTGCCAGCAGCCGACCCGGGACAGGGGCCCGGGTGACCCAGTACTTC.

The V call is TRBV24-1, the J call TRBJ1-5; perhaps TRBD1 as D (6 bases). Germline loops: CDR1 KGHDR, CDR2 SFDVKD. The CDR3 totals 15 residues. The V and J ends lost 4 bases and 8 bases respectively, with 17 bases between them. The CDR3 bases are TGTGCCACCAGTGACCCCGGGGGGCCGGAGAAGCCCCAGCATTTT. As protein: CATSDPGGPEKPQHF.

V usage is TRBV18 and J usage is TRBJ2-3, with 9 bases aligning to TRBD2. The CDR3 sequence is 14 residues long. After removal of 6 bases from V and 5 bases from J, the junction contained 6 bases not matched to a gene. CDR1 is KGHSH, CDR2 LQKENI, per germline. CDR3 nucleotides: TGTGCCAGCTCCCCTGGACTAGCGAAAGATACGCAGTATTTT. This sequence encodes CASSPGLAKDTQYF. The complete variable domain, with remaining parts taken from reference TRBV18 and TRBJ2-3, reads NAGVMQNPRHLVRRRGQEARLRCSPMKGHSHVYWYRQLPEEGLKFMVYLQKENIIDESGMPKERFSAEFPKEGPSILRIQQVVRGDSAAYFCASSPGLAKDTQYFGPGTRLTVL.

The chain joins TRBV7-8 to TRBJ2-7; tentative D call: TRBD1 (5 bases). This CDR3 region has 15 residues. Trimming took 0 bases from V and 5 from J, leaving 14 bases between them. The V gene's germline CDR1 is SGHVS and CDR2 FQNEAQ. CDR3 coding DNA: TGTGCCAGCAGCTTAGCTTACAGGTCCGTCCACGAGCAGTACTTC. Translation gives CASSLAYRSVHEQYF.

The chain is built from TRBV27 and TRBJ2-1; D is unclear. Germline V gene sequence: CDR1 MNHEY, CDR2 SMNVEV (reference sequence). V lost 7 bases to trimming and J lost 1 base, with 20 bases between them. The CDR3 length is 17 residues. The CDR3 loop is CASTETGFVGSYNEQFF. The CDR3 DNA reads TGTGCCAGCACAGAGACCGGTTTTGTGGGGTCCTACAATGAGCAGTTCTTC.

The CDR3 coding sequence is TGTGCCTGGAGTGGGGGGGGTCATGGAGATACGCAGTATTTT. As protein: CAWSGGGHGDTQYF. The J gene is TRBJ2-3, the V gene TRBV30; 7 bases are a match to TRBD2. CDR1 GTSNPN and CDR2 SVGIG come from the germline V gene (reference sequence). With V trimmed by 1 base and J by 5 bases, 6 bases remained unmatched. The CDR3 consists of 14 residues.

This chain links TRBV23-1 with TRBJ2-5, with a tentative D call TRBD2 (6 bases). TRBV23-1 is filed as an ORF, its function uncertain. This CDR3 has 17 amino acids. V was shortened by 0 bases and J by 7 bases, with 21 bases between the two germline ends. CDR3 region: CASSQSLQGGRVGTQYF. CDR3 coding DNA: TGCGCCAGCAGTCAATCTCTCCAGGGAGGACGAGTAGGGACCCAGTACTTC.

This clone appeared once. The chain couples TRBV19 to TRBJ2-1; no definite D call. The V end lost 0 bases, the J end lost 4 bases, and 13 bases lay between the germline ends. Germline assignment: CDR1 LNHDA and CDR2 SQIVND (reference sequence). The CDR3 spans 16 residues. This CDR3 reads CASSIDPRPSYNEQFF. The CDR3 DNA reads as TGTGCCAGTAGTATAGACCCTAGACCTTCTTACAATGAGCAGTTCTTC.

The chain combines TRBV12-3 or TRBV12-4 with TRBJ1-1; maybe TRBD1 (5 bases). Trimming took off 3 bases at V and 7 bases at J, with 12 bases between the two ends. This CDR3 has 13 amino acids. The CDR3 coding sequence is TGTGCCAGCAGTTTCGGGGGGGTCGGTGAAGCTTTCTTT. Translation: CASSFGGVGEAFF.